The TCR beta chain described here comes from a study of blood T cell repertoires in COVID-19 (TCRdb year 2020). Regarding the complete study: Samples from collaborators originated in the United States, Italy and Spain and spanned both the acute and convalescent phases of COVID-19. The prospective study material was composed of cDNA or gDNA derived from T cells, B-cell-depleted T cells, or PBMCs. The dataset comprised deeply sampled blood TCRbeta repertoires from subjects exposed to, actively infected with, or recovered from COVID-19. The repertoires were released in a freely available public database intended as a resource for research on the immune response to SARS-CoV-2. Samples came from the ongoing ImmuneRACE study (first 160 participants) plus 1,254 subjects from 6 global collaborators. Sample metadata almost always included a de-identified subject ID, COVID-19 status, age in years and sex. Where available, HLA class I and class II types were taken from metadata supplied by the sample provider and were not determined by assay-based typing.

The paper's findings and limits, for the study overall: How much clinical and demographic metadata was included differed by source and by participant, and the metadata was provided uncurated.

This clone has only a few counts. There is no known antigen for this receptor. The sample holds no much larger clone one base away, and base qualities are not on file. TCRbeta CDR3 regions were amplified from genomic DNA using the immunoSEQ Assay, a bias-controlled multiplex PCR. In the source study's methods: Within the assay, amplification of reference gene primers was used to estimate how many nucleated cells each sample contained. To quantify the absolute abundance of each unique TCRbeta CDR3 rearrangement, sequence reads were collapsed and filtered. For each sample, productive Simpson clonality was calculated by taking the square root of Simpson's diversity index across productive rearrangements. TCRdb retrieved this table from immuneACCESS and kept in-frame rearrangements only. Not all clones are present; in checked studies, unresolved V genes account for under half, and no reason is known for the remainder. Clone size and V and J calls were adopted from that table, with D and trimming inferred from the DNA. This sample holds under 95,000 clones; roughly 86% were observed only once. The ten largest clones capture 1.2% of the sample.

From its cysteine to its phenylalanine, the CDR3 spans 12 amino acids. The retained sequence is limited to the CDR3, 36 bases, with the frame set at the first base. CDR1 and CDR2 are read off the germline V gene as MDHEN and SYDVKM. V is clipped by 5 bases and J by 8 bases, and the sequence between their germline boundaries is 9 bases long. Each collaborating institution followed its own protocols to collect whole blood in K2EDTA tubes. Collaborator samples were shipped for TCRbeta analysis as frozen whole blood, isolated PBMCs, or DNA extracted from either sample type. The sequenced material came from peripheral blood. This TCR came from a woman older than 75 with acute or convalescent COVID-19. The rearranged chain carries TRBV28 and TRBJ1-4; the D gene cannot be resolved reliably. The bases are TGTGCCAGCAGTCAACTCGGGGAAAAACTGTTTTTT. It specifies CASSQLGEKLFF.